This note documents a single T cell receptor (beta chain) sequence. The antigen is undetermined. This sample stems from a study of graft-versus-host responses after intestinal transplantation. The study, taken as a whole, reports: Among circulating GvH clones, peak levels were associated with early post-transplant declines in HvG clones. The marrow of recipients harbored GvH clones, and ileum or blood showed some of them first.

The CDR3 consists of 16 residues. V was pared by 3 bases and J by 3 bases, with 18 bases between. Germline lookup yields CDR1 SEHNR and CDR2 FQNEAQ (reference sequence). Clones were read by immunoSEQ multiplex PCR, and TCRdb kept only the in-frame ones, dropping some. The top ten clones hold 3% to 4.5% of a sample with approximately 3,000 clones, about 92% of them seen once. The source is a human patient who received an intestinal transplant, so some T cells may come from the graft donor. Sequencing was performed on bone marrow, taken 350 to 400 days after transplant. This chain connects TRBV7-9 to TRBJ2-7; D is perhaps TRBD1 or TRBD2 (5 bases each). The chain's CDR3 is CASSLLAQGRSYEQYF. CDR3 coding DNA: TGTGCCAGCAGCTTGCTAGCTCAGGGAAGGAGCTACGAGCAGTACTTC. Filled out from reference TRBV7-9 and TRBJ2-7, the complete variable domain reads DTGVSQNPRHKITKRGQNVTFRCDPISEHNRLYWYRQTLGQGPEFLTYFQNEAQLEKSRLLSDRFSAERPKGSFSTLEIQRTEQGDSAMYLCASSLLAQGRSYEQYFGPGTRLTVT.